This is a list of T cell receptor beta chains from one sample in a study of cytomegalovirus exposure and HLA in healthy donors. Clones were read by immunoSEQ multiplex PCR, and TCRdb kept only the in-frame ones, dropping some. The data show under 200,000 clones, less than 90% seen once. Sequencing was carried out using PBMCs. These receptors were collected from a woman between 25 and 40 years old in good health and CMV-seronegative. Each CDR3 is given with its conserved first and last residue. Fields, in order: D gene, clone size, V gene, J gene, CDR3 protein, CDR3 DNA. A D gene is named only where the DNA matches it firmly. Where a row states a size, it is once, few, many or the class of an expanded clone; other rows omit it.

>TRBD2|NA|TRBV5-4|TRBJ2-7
CASSLSGGDSHEQYF
TGTGCCAGCAGCTTGAGCGGGGGGGACTCCCACGAGCAGTACTTC
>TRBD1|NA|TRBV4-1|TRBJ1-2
CASSQYTGTGMNYGYTF
TGCGCCAGCAGCCAATATACCGGGACAGGGATGAACTATGGCTACACCTTC
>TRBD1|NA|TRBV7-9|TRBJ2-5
CASSQGALRGQYF
TGTGCCAGCAGCCAGGGGGCCTTGAGGGGCCAGTACTTC
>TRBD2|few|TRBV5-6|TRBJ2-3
CASSLAYLLGGYTDTQYF
TGTGCCAGCAGCTTGGCCTACCTCTTGGGGGGGTACACAGATACGCAGTATTTT
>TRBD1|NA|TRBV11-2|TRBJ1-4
CASSRTGGRFDEKLFF
TGTGCCAGCAGCCGGACAGGGGGAAGGTTTGATGAAAAACTGTTTTTT
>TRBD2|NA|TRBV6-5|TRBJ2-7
CASSYSLAGGFEQYF
TGTGCCAGCAGTTACTCTCTAGCGGGAGGATTTGAGCAGTACTTC
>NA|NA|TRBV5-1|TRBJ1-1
CASSLGQAAEAFF
TGCGCCAGCAGCTTGGGACAGGCCGCTGAAGCTTTCTTT
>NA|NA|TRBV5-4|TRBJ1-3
CASSLQGSGNTIYF
TGTGCCAGCAGCTTGCAGGGCTCTGGAAACACCATATATTTT
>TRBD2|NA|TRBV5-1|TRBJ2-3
CASSPGLAGGTDTQYF
TGCGCCAGCAGTCCCGGACTAGCGGGGGGCACAGATACGCAGTATTTT
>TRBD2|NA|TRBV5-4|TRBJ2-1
CASSWTREINEQFF
TGTGCCAGCAGCTGGACTAGGGAGATCAATGAGCAGTTCTTC
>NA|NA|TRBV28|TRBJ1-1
CASSFAGDQNTEAFF
TGTGCCAGCAGTTTCGCAGGGGACCAGAACACTGAAGCTTTCTTT
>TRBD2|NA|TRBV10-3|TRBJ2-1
CAISDSAVGRGEQFF
TGTGCCATCAGTGATTCAGCGGTTGGGAGGGGTGAGCAGTTCTTC
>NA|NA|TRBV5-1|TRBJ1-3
CASSLGGGTSGNTIYF
TGCGCCAGCAGCTTGGGTGGCGGTACATCTGGAAACACCATATATTTT
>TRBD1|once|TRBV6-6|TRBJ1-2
CASSYGSGQGNYGYTF
TGTGCCAGCAGTTACGGCTCTGGACAGGGCAACTATGGCTACACCTTC
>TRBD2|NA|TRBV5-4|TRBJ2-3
CASSRGLAGDTDTQYF
TGTGCCAGCAGCCGCGGTCTAGCGGGGGACACAGATACGCAGTATTTT
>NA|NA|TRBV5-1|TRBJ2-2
CASTRQYRNTGELFF
TGCGCCAGCACCCGTCAATACAGAAATACCGGGGAGCTGTTTTTT
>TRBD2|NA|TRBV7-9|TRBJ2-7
CASSPGTSGSREQYF
TGTGCCAGCAGCCCCGGGACTAGCGGGAGCCGCGAGCAGTACTTC
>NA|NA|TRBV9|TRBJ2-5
CASSVTPREETQYF
TGTGCCAGCAGCGTAACCCCCCGGGAGGAGACCCAGTACTTC
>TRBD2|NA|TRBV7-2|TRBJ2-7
CASSLGLAGVEQYF
TGTGCCAGCAGCTTAGGTCTAGCGGGAGTTGAGCAGTACTTC
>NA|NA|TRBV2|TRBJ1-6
CASGGVRNNSPLHF
TGTGCCAGCGGAGGCGTCCGAAATAATTCACCCCTCCACTTT
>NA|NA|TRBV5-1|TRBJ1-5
CASSRSGGNQPQHF
TGCGCCAGCAGCAGATCAGGGGGCAATCAGCCCCAGCATTTT
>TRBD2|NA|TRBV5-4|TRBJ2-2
CASSLTSASNTGELFF
TGTGCCAGCAGCTTGACTAGCGCCTCAAACACCGGGGAGCTGTTTTTT
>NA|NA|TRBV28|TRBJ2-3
CASQNPSTDTQYF
TGTGCCAGCCAAAATCCCAGCACAGATACGCAGTATTTT
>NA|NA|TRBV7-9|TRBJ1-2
CASSYGLTLGYTF
TGTGCCAGCAGCTATGGACTGACTCTAGGCTACACCTTC
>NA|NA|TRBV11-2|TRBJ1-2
CASSLDPWIGGYTF
TGTGCCAGCAGCTTAGATCCTTGGATCGGGGGCTACACCTTC
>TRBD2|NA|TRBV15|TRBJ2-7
CATRTAGGGEQYF
TGTGCCACCAGGACAGCGGGAGGCGGCGAGCAGTACTTC
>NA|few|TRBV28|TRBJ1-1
CASGAAEAFF
TGTGCCAGTGGGGCGGCTGAAGCTTTCTTT
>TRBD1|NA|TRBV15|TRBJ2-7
CATSREQTGGEEQYF
TGTGCCACCAGCAGGGAACAAACAGGGGGCGAAGAGCAGTACTTC